This TCR beta chain was sequenced for a study of T cell repertoires in cytomegalovirus infection. Notes on the study in general: The cumulative frequency of public TCR beta families identified carriers of CMV plus the relevant HLA. The ex vivo response was dominated by HLA-C-restricted CMV-specific TCR beta clonotypes.

TCRdb re-analysed the reads in MiXCR, keeping a single row per CDR3 protein. The sample gives under 150,000 distinct CDR3 sequences, 20% to 30% of which show up once; roughly 33% is in the top ten. This clonotype was recorded at least ten times. Its antigen is not known. The TCR was taken from a human donor in good health (CMV status not recorded). Some clones in this sample may be carry-over from other donors' samples. Sequencing used PBMCs, sequenced either directly or after in vitro stimulation (not recorded which).

CDR3 sequence (DNA): TGTGCCAGCAGCCCAAGGACTAGCGGGAGCCTTAGTACCGGGGAGCTGTTTTTT. Its protein is CASSPRTSGSLSTGELFF. The chain links TRBV12-3 or TRBV12-4 to TRBJ2-2; 13 bases align to TRBD2. This CDR3 has 18 amino acids. The V segment lost 6 bases and the J segment 5 bases; nucleotides outside the gene matches: 12.